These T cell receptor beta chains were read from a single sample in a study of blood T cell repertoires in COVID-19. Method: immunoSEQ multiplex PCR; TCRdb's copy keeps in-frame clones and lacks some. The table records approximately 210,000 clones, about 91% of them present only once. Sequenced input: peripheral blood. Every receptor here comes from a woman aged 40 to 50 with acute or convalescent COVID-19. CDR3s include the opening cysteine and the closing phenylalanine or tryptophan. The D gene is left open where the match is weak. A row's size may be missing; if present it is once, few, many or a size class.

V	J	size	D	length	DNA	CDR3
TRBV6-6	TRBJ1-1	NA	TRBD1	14	TGTGCCAGCACCCGACAGGGGGCGAGCACTGAAGCTTTCTTT	CASTRQGASTEAFF
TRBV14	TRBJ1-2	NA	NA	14	TGTGCCAGCAGCCAAGGCAGGGTCAGCTATGGCTACACCTTC	CASSQGRVSYGYTF
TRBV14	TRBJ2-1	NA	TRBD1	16	TGTGCCAGCAGCCAAGATTGGGGACAGGGGGGCAGCGAGCAGTTCTTC	CASSQDWGQGGSEQFF
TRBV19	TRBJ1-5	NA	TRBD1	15	TGTGCCAGTAGGGACAGGGAAGGGAGCAATCAGCCCCAGCATTTT	CASRDREGSNQPQHF
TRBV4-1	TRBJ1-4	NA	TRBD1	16	TGCGCCAGCAGTCTCATAGCAGGGACAGGGGATGAAAAACTGTTTTTT	CASSLIAGTGDEKLFF
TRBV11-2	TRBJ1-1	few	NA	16	TGTGCCAGCAGCTTAGTGGCAGGGGCAGGGAACACTGAAGCTTTCTTT	CASSLVAGAGNTEAFF
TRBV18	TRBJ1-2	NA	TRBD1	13	TGTGCCAGCGCACAGGGGGCGTATAATGGCTACACCTTC	CASAQGAYNGYTF
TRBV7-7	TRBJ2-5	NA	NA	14	TGTGCCAGCAGCCCGGACGGAGGGGTTGGGACCCAGTACTTC	CASSPDGGVGTQYF
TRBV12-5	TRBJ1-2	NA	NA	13	TGTGCTAGTGGTTTGAACAGACCGTCCGGCTACACCTTC	CASGLNRPSGYTF
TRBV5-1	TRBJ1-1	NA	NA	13	TGCGCCAGCAGCTTGGCTCCGAGAGGTGAAGCTTTCTTT	CASSLAPRGEAFF
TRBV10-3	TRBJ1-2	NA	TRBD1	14	TGTGCCATCAGTGAGGACAGGGGGCAAGCTGGCTACACCTTC	CAISEDRGQAGYTF
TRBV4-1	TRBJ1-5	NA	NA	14	TGCGCCAGCAGCCAGTCCTGGGGCTATCAGCCCCAGCATTTT	CASSQSWGYQPQHF
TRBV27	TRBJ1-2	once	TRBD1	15	TGTGCCAGCAGTTCTAGGACAGGGGACGCCTATGGCTACACCTTC	CASSSRTGDAYGYTF
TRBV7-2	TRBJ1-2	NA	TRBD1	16	TGTGCCAGCAGCTTGGACCCGGGACAGGGGACCTATGGCTACACCTTC	CASSLDPGQGTYGYTF
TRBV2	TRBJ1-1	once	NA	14	TGTGCCAGCAGCATCCAGAATATGAACACTGAAGCTTTCTTT	CASSIQNMNTEAFF
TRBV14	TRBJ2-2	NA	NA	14	TGTGCCAGCAGCCAGGACTACAACACCGGGGAGCTGTTTTTT	CASSQDYNTGELFF
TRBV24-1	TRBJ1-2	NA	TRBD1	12	TGTGCCACCAGCCGGACAGGTCAAGGCTACACCTTC	CATSRTGQGYTF
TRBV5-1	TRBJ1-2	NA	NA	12	TGCGCCAGCAGCGAACAACCCTATGGCTACACCTTC	CASSEQPYGYTF
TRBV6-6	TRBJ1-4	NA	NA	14	TGTGCCAGCAGCCGGACCCGGGGAGGCGAAAAACTGTTTTTT	CASSRTRGGEKLFF
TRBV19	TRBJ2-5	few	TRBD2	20	TGTGCCAGTAGTATGGCTTTCGGCCTAGCGGGGGGTTTACCCCAAGAGACCCAGTACTTC	CASSMAFGLAGGLPQETQYF
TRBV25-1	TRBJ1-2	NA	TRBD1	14	TGTGCCAGCAGTGTGGACAGGGACTACTATGGCTACACCTTC	CASSVDRDYYGYTF
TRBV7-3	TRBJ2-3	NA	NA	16	TGTGCCAGCAGCCACGTCGGGGATATGCGCACAGATACGCAGTATTTT	CASSHVGDMRTDTQYF
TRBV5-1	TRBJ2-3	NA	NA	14	TGCGCCAGCAGCTTGGCCAGACTAACAGATACGCAGTATTTT	CASSLARLTDTQYF
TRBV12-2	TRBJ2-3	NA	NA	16	TGTGCAAGTCGCACGATCCGGGACATTGAGACAGATACGCAGTATTTT	CASRTIRDIETDTQYF
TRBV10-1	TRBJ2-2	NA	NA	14	TGCGCCAGCAGTTCGGGACTGGTAACCGGGGAGCTGTTTTTT	CASSSGLVTGELFF
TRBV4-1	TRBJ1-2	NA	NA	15	TGCGCCAGCAGCCTCAGGTCGGGGGATCCCTATGGCTACACCTTC	CASSLRSGDPYGYTF
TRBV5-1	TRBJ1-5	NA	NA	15	TGCGCCAGCAGCCGGACACCGAATAGCAATCAGCCCCAGCATTTT	CASSRTPNSNQPQHF
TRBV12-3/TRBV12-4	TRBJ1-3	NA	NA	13	TGTGCCAGCAGTTTACTTTTTGGAAACACCATATATTTT	CASSLLFGNTIYF
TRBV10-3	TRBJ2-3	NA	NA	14	TGTGCCATCACGGAGGAAGACTTCACAGATACGCAGTATTTT	CAITEEDFTDTQYF
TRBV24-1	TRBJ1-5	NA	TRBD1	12	TGTGCCAGCGGACAGGGCGGCCAGCCCCAGCATTTT	CASGQGGQPQHF
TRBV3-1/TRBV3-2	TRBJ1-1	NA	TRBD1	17	TGTGCCAGCAGCCAATCCCTCGGGGACAGGGGTTTCGTGGGAGCTTTCTTT	CASSQSLGDRGFVGAFF
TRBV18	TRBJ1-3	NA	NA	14	TGTGCCAGCTCACCTGAGACAGCGGGAAACACCATATATTTT	CASSPETAGNTIYF
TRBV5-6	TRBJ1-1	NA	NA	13	TGTGCCAGCAGCTTGCAAAGGGGCACTGAAGCTTTCTTT	CASSLQRGTEAFF
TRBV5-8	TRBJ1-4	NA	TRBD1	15	TGTGCCAGCAGCTTGGTGGCAGGGGGCTATGAAAAACTGTTTTTT	CASSLVAGGYEKLFF
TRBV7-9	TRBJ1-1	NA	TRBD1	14	TGTGCCAGCAGCTTACTGACAGGGGGCACTGAAGCTTTCTTT	CASSLLTGGTEAFF
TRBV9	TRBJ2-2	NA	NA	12	TGTGCCAGCGACGGGACTTCCGGGGAGCTGTTTTTT	CASDGTSGELFF
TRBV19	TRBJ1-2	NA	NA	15	TGTGCCAGTAGGCTCCAGCGGGGGGCGGGCTATGGCTACACCTTC	CASRLQRGAGYGYTF
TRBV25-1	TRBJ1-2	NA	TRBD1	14	TGTGCCAGCAGTGAGGACAGGGTAGACTATGGCTACACCTTC	CASSEDRVDYGYTF
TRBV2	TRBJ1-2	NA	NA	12	TGTGCCAGCAGAGACACAGGGTATGGCTACACCTTC	CASRDTGYGYTF
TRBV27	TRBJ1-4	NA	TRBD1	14	TGTGCCAGCAGACGTACAGGGGCTCCAGAAAAACTGTTTTTT	CASRRTGAPEKLFF
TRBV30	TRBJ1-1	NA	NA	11	TGTGCCTGGAGTGACAGGGCTGAAGCTTTCTTT	CAWSDRAEAFF
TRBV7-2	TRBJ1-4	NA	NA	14	TGTGCCAGCAGCCCCCGGGGGGCCTCTGAAAAACTGTTTTTT	CASSPRGASEKLFF
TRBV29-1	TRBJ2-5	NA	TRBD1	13	TGCAGCGCAACCAGGGGGAGTGAAGAGACCCAGTACTTC	CSATRGSEETQYF
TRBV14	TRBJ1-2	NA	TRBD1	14	TGTGCCAGCAGCCTCCAGACAGGGACCACTACCTTGATGTTC	CASSLQTGTTTLMF
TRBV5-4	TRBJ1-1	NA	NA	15	TGTGCCAGCAGCCCGGGACTCATTATGAACACTGAAGCTTTCTTT	CASSPGLIMNTEAFF
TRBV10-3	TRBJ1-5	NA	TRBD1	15	TGTGCCATCAGTGGCGACAGGGCGGGTATTCAGCCCCAGCATTTT	CAISGDRAGIQPQHF
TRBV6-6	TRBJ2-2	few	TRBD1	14	TGTGCCAGCATCGTAGACAGGGGGATCGGGGAGCTGTTTTTT	CASIVDRGIGELFF
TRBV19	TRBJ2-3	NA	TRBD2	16	TGTGCCAGTAGCCCAGGGATAGCGGGGAGCACAGATACGCAGTATTTT	CASSPGIAGSTDTQYF
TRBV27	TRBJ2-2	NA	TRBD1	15	TGTGCCAGCAGTCAGGACAGGGCGAACACCGGGGAGCTGTTTTTT	CASSQDRANTGELFF
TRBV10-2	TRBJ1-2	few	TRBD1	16	TGCGCCAGCAGGGAATCAACAGGGGTGGTTAACTATGGCTACACCTTC	CASRESTGVVNYGYTF
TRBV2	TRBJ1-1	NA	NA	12	TGTGCCAGCAGTCTTGACAGGCTTGAAGCTTTCTTT	CASSLDRLEAFF